This TCR beta chain is from a study of Graves' ophthalmopathy and Graves' hyperthyroidism. The hyperthyroidism patients, aged 18 to 65, had been newly diagnosed, with under 2 months' duration. This clonotype has only one observation. The antigen remains undetermined. A clone one base away is much larger, so this may be a read error. RNA served as the template for amplifying TCR beta CDR3 regions. A first-round RT-PCR used HTBI primers, followed by a second-round multiplex PCR. Via MiXCR, TCRdb re-called the multiplex PCR reads, giving one row per CDR3 protein. The sample includes about 550,000 distinct CDR3 sequences, less than 40% of them seen just once. CDR3 length: 15 residues. V gave up 6 bases and J gave up 5 bases; unmatched junction bases: 12. The germline CDR1 and CDR2 sequences are SGHDT and YYEEEE. Broader study findings: A model of 13 signatures distinguished ophthalmopathy from stable hyperthyroidism at around 90% sensitivity and 65% to 84% specificity.

The chain combines TRBV5-6 with TRBJ2-7, with 9 bases that match TRBD1. This receptor was identified in an adult man with Graves' hyperthyroidism. The sample consisted of peripheral blood or thyroid tissue (not recorded which). CDR3 DNA sequence: TGTGCCAGCAACTCGGGCGACAGGGGGATCCACGAGCAGTACTTC. It is translated as CASNSGDRGIHEQYF.